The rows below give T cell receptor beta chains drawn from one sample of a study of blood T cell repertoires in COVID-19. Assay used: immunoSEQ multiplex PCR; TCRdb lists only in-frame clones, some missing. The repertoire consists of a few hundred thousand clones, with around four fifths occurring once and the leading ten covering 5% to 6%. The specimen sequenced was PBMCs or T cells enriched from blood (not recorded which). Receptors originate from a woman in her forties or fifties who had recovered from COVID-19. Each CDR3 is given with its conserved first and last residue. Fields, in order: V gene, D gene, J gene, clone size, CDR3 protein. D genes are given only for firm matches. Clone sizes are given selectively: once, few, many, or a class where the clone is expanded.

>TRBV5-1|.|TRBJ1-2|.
CASSLSQVYGYTF
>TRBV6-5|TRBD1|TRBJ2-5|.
CASSLGQGVTQYF
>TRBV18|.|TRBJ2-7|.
CASSPGQTYEQYF
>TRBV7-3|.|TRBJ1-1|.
CASSLGSLAEAFF
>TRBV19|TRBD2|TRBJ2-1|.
CASSRSGRALGNEQFF
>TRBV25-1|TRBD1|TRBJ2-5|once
CASRETGPPETQYF
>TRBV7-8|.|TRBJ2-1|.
CASSLATGEQFF
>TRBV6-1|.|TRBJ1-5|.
CASSEFGSQGSQHF
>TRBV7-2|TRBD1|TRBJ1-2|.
CASTHRGANYGYTF
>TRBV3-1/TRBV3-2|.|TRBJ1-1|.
CASSQASEAFF
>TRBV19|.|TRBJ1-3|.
CASRSPHSGNTIYF
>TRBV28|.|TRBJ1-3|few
CASRPPSSGNTIYF
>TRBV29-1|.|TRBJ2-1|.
CSVDTVLYNEQFF
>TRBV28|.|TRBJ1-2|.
CASSLFSYGYTF
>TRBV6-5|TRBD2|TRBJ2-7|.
CASSTTSGSYEQYF
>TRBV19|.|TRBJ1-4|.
CASSMPRVNEKLFF
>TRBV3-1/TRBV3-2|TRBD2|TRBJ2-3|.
CASSLRSSGSRDTQYF
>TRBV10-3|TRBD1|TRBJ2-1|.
CAISMGQGVRGEQFF
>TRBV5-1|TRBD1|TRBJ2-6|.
CASSLVPRQGISGANVLTF
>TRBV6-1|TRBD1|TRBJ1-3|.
CASRERNRGSGNTIYF
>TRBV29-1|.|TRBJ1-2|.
CSVEEPLAGRYGYTF
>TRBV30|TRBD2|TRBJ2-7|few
CAWSLAGTSGRRLSSYEQYF
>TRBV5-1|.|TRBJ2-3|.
CASSRDGGTDTQYF
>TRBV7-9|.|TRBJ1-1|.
CASSLSQLSGGTEAFF
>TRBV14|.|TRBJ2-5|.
CASSHGKGLSSETQYF
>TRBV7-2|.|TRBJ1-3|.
CASRRGGDRNTIYF
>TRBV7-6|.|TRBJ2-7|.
CASSLGVMGGTGEQYF